Listed below are T cell receptor beta chains from one sample, sequenced in a study of low-dose radiotherapy and immunotherapy resistance in tumors. TCRdb re-derived calls from the reads in MiXCR, one entry per CDR3 protein. This sample carries 80,000 to 90,000 distinct CDR3 sequences, roughly a sixth of them seen once, and the ten largest clones take about 2.5%. The specimen comprised PBMCs, sampled before treatment. These receptor sequences come from a male donor with prostate cancer. Both conserved end residues are part of each CDR3. D genes are given only for firm matches. Clone size appears in some rows only: once, few, many, or a class for an expanded clone.

abundance | j_gene | d_gene | v_gene | CDR3nt | CDR3aa
many | TRBJ2-3 | - | TRBV12-3/TRBV12-4 | TGTGCCAGCAGTTTCTCCGGGGGCACAGATACGCAGTATTTT | CASSFSGGTDTQYF
many | TRBJ2-1 | TRBD2 | TRBV29-1 | TGCAGCGCCCAGGGACTAGCGGATCCCAATGAGCAGTTCTTC | CSAQGLADPNEQFF
many | TRBJ2-7 | TRBD1 | TRBV9 | TGTGCCAGCAGCGTAGGGACAGGTGCCTACGAGCAGTACTTC | CASSVGTGAYEQYF
many | TRBJ1-5 | - | TRBV18 | TGTGCCAGCTCACCCGGGGACCAGCCCCAGCATTTT | CASSPGDQPQHF
many | TRBJ1-1 | TRBD1 | TRBV7-9 | TGTGCCAGCAGCATCGGGACAGGGGACACTGAAGCTTTCTTT | CASSIGTGDTEAFF
many | TRBJ2-5 | - | TRBV18 | TGTGCCAGCAGCCCCGGGACCCAAGAGACCCAGTACTTC | CASSPGTQETQYF
- | TRBJ2-7 | TRBD2 | TRBV19 | TGTGCCAGTAGTACGGGGACTAGCGGGGGCTACGAGCAGTACTTC | CASSTGTSGGYEQYF
once | TRBJ2-2 | TRBD2 | TRBV5-6 | TGTGCCAGCAGCTTGAGGAGCGGGGGGACCCTCGGGGAGCTGTTTTTT | CASSLRSGGTLGELFF
many | TRBJ1-4 | - | TRBV20-1 | TGCAGTGCTAGACCCACGACGGGCTTTGTTAATGAAAAACTGTTTTTT | CSARPTTGFVNEKLFF
many | TRBJ2-1 | - | TRBV20-1 | TGCAGTGTGGGCGGGGACCTCTACAATGAGCAGTTCTTC | CSVGGDLYNEQFF
many | TRBJ2-3 | - | TRBV12-5 | TGTGCTAGTGGTTTGGGGCAGGGGGATACGCAGTATTTT | CASGLGQGDTQYF
many | TRBJ2-2 | - | TRBV11-1 | TGTGCCAGCAGCTTAGGAGGTGACGGGGAGCTGTTTTTT | CASSLGGDGELFF
many | TRBJ2-2 | - | TRBV5-1 | TGCGCCAGCAGCGAAAGGGGGAACACCGTGGAGCTGTTTTTT | CASSERGNTVELFF
- | TRBJ1-5 | TRBD1 | TRBV5-4 | TGTGCCAGCAGCCGGGACAGGCGCTACGAGCAGCCCCAGCATTTT | CASSRDRRYEQPQHF
many | TRBJ2-7 | TRBD1 | TRBV5-1 | TGCGCCAGCAGCCCCATTACAGGGGCGGCCTACGAGCAGTACTTC | CASSPITGAAYEQYF
many | TRBJ2-1 | - | TRBV4-1 | TGCGCCAGCAGCCAAGCACCCATCATTCTAGGGAATGAGCAGTTCTTC | CASSQAPIILGNEQFF
many | TRBJ1-2 | TRBD1 | TRBV12-3/TRBV12-4 | TGTGCCAGCAGTTTGGTCTTAGGGACAGTGACGGGTGGCACCTTC | CASSLVLGTVTGGTF
- | TRBJ2-3 | - | TRBV10-3 | TGTGCCATCAGTGATCTGGGACCGGGGGCGCAGGGAGATACGCAGTATTTT | CAISDLGPGAQGDTQYF
once | TRBJ1-1 | - | TRBV7-2 | TGTGCCAGCAGCTTAGTTGGGGGGATGACTGAAGCTTTCTTT | CASSLVGGMTEAFF
many | TRBJ2-3 | - | TRBV7-9 | TGTGCCAGCTCCTTGGCCGCCCGCACAGATACGCAGTATTTT | CASSLAARTDTQYF
many | TRBJ2-4 | TRBD1 | TRBV19 | TGTGCCAGTGGGACAGGGGGCGGTGAAAACATTCAGTACTTC | CASGTGGGENIQYF
many | TRBJ2-6 | - | TRBV6-5 | TGTGCCAGCAGTTACTCGACCCCAGGGAGGACTGGGGCCAACGTCCTGACTTTC | CASSYSTPGRTGANVLTF
many | TRBJ1-2 | - | TRBV6-6 | TGTGCCAGCAGGGAGGGTTTACTCTATGGCTACACCTTC | CASREGLLYGYTF
few | TRBJ1-2 | TRBD1 | TRBV6-1 | TGTGCCAGCGAGGGACAGGGCACTAACTATGGCTACACCTTC | CASEGQGTNYGYTF
many | TRBJ2-7 | - | TRBV5-1 | TGCGCCAGCAGATCCGACCCCCCAGGGGCTTACGAGCAGTACTTC | CASRSDPPGAYEQYF
many | TRBJ1-4 | TRBD1 | TRBV5-1 | TGCGCCAGCAGCTTACAGGGGGCAGATGAAAAACTGTTTTTT | CASSLQGADEKLFF
many | TRBJ2-7 | - | TRBV20-1 | TGCAGTGCTAGACCGGGCCAGGGAGAGTCCTACGAGCAGTACTTC | CSARPGQGESYEQYF
many | TRBJ2-1 | - | TRBV5-4 | TGTGCCAGCAGCCGGGACTACAATGAGCAGTTCTTC | CASSRDYNEQFF
many | TRBJ2-1 | - | TRBV14 | TGTGCCAGCAGAAATCAGGGGATTGAGCAGTTCTTC | CASRNQGIEQFF
many | TRBJ1-1 | TRBD1 | TRBV7-9 | TGTGCCAGCAGCTTATATCAGGGGGCGAACACTGAAGCTTTCTTT | CASSLYQGANTEAFF
many | TRBJ2-1 | - | TRBV20-1 | TGCAGTGCTCCCGAGCAACACAATGAGCAGTTCTTC | CSAPEQHNEQFF
many | TRBJ2-5 | TRBD1 | TRBV6-1 | TGTGCCAGCGGCCACAGGGGACGCCAAGAGACCCAGTACTTC | CASGHRGRQETQYF
many | TRBJ2-3 | - | TRBV5-1 | TGCGCCAGCGGCAGGGACCCGTTCACAGATACGCAGTATTTT | CASGRDPFTDTQYF
many | TRBJ2-3 | - | TRBV18 | TGTGCCAGCTCACCACCTGACCCACCCGCAGATACGCAGTATTTT | CASSPPDPPADTQYF
many | TRBJ2-1 | TRBD2 | TRBV12-3/TRBV12-4 | TGTGCCAGCAGTTTTTCAGGACTAGCGGGGGAAAACTACAATGAGCAGTTCTTC | CASSFSGLAGENYNEQFF
- | TRBJ2-1 | - | TRBV5-1 | TGCGCCAGCAGCCGACAGGTCTCGAACAATGAGCAGTTCTTC | CASSRQVSNNEQFF
many | TRBJ2-3 | TRBD2 | TRBV12-3/TRBV12-4 | TGTGCCAGCAGCCAGCTTCTAGCGGGGGGGCCAGATACGCAGTATTTT | CASSQLLAGGPDTQYF
- | TRBJ1-5 | TRBD1 | TRBV28 | TGTGCCAGCAGCCCCGGGACGACAGGGGAATCCCCCCAGCATTTT | CASSPGTTGESPQHF
many | TRBJ2-1 | TRBD2 | TRBV10-2 | TGCGCCAGCAGGATAAGCGGGGGGGTCGGCTACAATGAGCAGTTCTTC | CASRISGGVGYNEQFF
many | TRBJ2-1 | TRBD2 | TRBV7-8 | TGTGCCAGCAGCTTAAGTGGTAGCGGGGTTAGCTCCTACAATGAGCAGTTCTTC | CASSLSGSGVSSYNEQFF
many | TRBJ1-3 | - | TRBV29-1 | TGCAGCGTCGCAGACAACTCTGGAAACACCATATATTTT | CSVADNSGNTIYF
many | TRBJ2-3 | - | TRBV9 | TGTGCCAGCAGCCCAAGGGGGGCTTCCACAGATACGCAGTATTTT | CASSPRGASTDTQYF
many | TRBJ2-1 | - | TRBV24-1 | TGTGCCACCAGTGACTACAGCGATGAGCAGTTCTTC | CATSDYSDEQFF
many | TRBJ1-5 | - | TRBV12-3/TRBV12-4 | TGTGCCAGCAGACTTGGTGGGGGCTTGAATCAGCCCCAGCATTTT | CASRLGGGLNQPQHF
many | TRBJ1-1 | TRBD1 | TRBV18 | TGTGCCAGCTCAGCCGGGACAGGTGGAACTGAAGCTTTCTTT | CASSAGTGGTEAFF
many | TRBJ2-2 | - | TRBV5-1 | TGCGCCAGCAGCTTTATCCCGGGAGACACCGGGGAGCTGTTTTTT | CASSFIPGDTGELFF
- | TRBJ2-2 | - | TRBV6-8 | - | CASSGTTTRIGELFFFFF
- | TRBJ1-1 | - | TRBV9 | TGTGCCAGCAGCGTAGCTCCGGGATCCACTGAAGCTTTCTTT | CASSVAPGSTEAFF
many | TRBJ2-1 | - | TRBV7-9 | TGTGCCAGCAGCCCCGGGACCCACAATGAGCAGTTCTTC | CASSPGTHNEQFF
many | TRBJ2-2 | - | TRBV29-1 | TGCAGCGTTGAGAAGGAATCTCCATTAGGCACCGGGGAGCTGTTTTTT | CSVEKESPLGTGELFF
many | TRBJ2-1 | - | TRBV7-9 | TGTGCCAGCAGCCCCTGGGGGCGAGGAGCAGACAATGAGCAGTTCTTC | CASSPWGRGADNEQFF
many | TRBJ2-3 | TRBD2 | TRBV4-1 | TGCGCCAGCAGCCAAGAGCCGGGGGGGGCCCTCACAGATACGCAGTATTTT | CASSQEPGGALTDTQYF
many | TRBJ2-3 | TRBD2 | TRBV15 | TGTGCCACCAGCACCCGACGCCAGGTTGCGGGGGGAATAACAGATACGCAGTATTTT | CATSTRRQVAGGITDTQYF
many | TRBJ2-3 | - | TRBV12-3/TRBV12-4 | TGTGCCAGCAGTTCGTATGGCGGGGGCAACACAGATACGCAGTATTTT | CASSSYGGGNTDTQYF
many | TRBJ2-2 | TRBD1 | TRBV7-2 | TGTGCCAGCAGCTTACTTCCAGGGGGTGTCGGCACCGGGGAGCTGTTTTTT | CASSLLPGGVGTGELFF